This TCR beta chain was obtained from a study of shared T cell receptors in the human thymus. Using immunoSEQ multiplex PCR, the repertoire was profiled, and TCRdb retains in-frame clones only, with some absent. Here the sample spans some 660,000 clones, 87% being singletons. CDR3 size: 12 residues. V shed 3 bases and J shed 8 bases, with 8 bases lying between them. Germline V gene data show CDR1 as SGDLS and CDR2 as YYNGEE. The data also belong to a second study, concerning human thymus T cells.

The rearrangement links TRBV9 to TRBJ2-2; a weak D match, TRBD1 (6 bases). Sequencing was carried out using thymocytes. This TCR was recovered from a boy under three years old with a congenital heart defect. The CDR3 spells CASSAQGGELFF. The CDR3 DNA reads TGTGCCAGCAGCGCACAGGGAGGGGAGCTGTTTTTT.